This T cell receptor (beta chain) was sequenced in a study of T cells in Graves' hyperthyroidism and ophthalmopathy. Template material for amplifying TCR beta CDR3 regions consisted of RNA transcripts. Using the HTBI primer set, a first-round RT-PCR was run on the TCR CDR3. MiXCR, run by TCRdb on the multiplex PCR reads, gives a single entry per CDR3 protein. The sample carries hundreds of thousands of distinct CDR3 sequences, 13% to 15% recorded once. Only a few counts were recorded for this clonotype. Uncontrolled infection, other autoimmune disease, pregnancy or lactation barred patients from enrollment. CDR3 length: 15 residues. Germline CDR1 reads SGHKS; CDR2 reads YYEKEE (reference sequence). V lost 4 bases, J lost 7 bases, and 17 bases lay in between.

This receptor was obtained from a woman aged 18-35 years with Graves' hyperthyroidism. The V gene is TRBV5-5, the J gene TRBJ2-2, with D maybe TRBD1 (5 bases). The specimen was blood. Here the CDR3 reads CASSPTGSYGGELFF. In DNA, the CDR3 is TGTGCCAGCAGCCCTACAGGTTCTTATGGCGGGGAGCTGTTTTTT.